This TCR beta chain was documented in a study of blood T cells in healthy people across ages. Each sample gave at least 6 million isolated PBMCs. This clonotype was counted a few times. Its antigen is not identified. A second roughly 6 to 11 cycle PCR used barcoded and J-beta primers. TCRdb re-analysed the 5' RACE reads in MiXCR, keeping a single row per CDR3 protein. Here the sample spans 750,000 to 850,000 distinct CDR3 sequences, more than 20% being singletons. Study-wide points: In older individuals, TCR beta diversity per million T cells was lower, falling roughly linearly with age.

Germline loops: CDR1 LGHNA, CDR2 YNFKEQ. The germline V and J ends were trimmed by 10 bases and 0 bases, with 16 bases remaining between them. The CDR3 is 14 residues long. A further study also used this sample, focusing on T cells of mothers and their children. Per that study: Maternal samples each gave over 9 million TCR beta CDR3 reads, and child samples a few million each. No clone of persistent microchimeric T cells was detected.

This chain links TRBV4-2 with TRBJ2-7, with D maybe TRBD1 (6 bases). The sample consisted of blood. This sequence originates from a boy between 10 and 17 years old in good health. In DNA, the CDR3 is TGTGCCACCTCAGGGGATAGTTTCTCCTACGAGCAGTACTTC. Amino acids: CATSGDSFSYEQYF.